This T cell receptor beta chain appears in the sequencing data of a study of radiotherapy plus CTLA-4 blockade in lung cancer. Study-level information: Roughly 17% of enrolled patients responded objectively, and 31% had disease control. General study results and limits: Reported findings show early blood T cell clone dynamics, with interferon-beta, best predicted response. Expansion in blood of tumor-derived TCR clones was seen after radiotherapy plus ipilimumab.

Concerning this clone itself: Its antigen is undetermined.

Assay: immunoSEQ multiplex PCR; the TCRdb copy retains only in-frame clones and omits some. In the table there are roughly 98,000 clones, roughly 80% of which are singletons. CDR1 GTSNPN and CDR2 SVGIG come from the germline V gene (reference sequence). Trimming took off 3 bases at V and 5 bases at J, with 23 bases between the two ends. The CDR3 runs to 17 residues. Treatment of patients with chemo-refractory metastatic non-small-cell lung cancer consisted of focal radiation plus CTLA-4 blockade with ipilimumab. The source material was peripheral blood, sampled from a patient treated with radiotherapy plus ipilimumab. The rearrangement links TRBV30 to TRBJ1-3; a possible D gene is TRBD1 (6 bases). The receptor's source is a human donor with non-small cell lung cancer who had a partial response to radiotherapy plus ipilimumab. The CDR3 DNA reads TGTGCCTGGAGCGCTTTCACAGGGTCCCGGTCGAGAAACACCATATATTTT. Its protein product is CAWSAFTGSRSRNTIYF.